The source of this T cell receptor beta chain is a study of OX40 agonist ivuxolimab in advanced cancers. For the study in its entirety: The costimulatory receptor OX40 (CD134) was targeted by ivuxolimab, a fully human IgG2 agonistic monoclonal antibody. The monotherapy dose-escalation portion (N ≈ 50 patients) of the phase I ivuxolimab trial is reported in the paper. Prior anti-PD-1, anti-PD-L1 or anti-CTLA-4 therapy was permitted, and checkpoint inhibitors had been received by 40% to 50% of dose-escalation patients. In the dose-escalation cohort, 70% to 85% of patients were male, and the mean age was roughly 56 years with a range of roughly 23 to 79. Partial responses occurred in three dose-escalation patients, of whom one had hepatocellular carcinoma and two had cutaneous melanoma. Among the 52 dose-escalation patients, about 19 had hepatocellular carcinoma, 15 melanoma, 9 renal cell carcinoma and 9 head and neck cancer. The point of sequencing TCRbeta in the periphery was to test whether ivuxolimab changed TCR sequence diversity and drove clonal T-cell expansion. Intravenous ivuxolimab was administered to patients every 2 weeks at six dose levels: 0.01, 0.1, 0.3, 1.5, 3 and 10 mg/kg.

The paper as a whole reports these results and caveats: In the 0.1-3.0 mg/kg groups, partial responders were among the patients with the lowest normalized peripheral clonal expansion, particularly in CD8+ T cells. After ivuxolimab, expanded clones were on average more numerous among CD8+ T cells than among CD4+ T cells. Low levels of normalized T-cell clonal expansion were also shown by some nonresponding patients. The antigen specificity of the peripheral T cells that underwent clonal expansion was not determined. At doses from 0.1 to 3.0 mg/kg, clonal expansion was seen in both CD4+ and CD8+ blood T cells between baseline and week 6.

A note on this clone: Its specific antigen is unknown. Base qualities were left out, and no much larger clone turns up one base away.

The trial excluded patients who had a history of autoimmune disease or who were on systemic immunosuppression. Peripheral blood for TCR sequencing was collected from all dose cohorts at baseline, on cycle 4 day 1, and on cycle 7 day 1. Samples were obtained from an open-label, multicenter, first-in-human phase I dose-escalation trial of ivuxolimab. Adults with locally advanced or metastatic melanoma, renal cell carcinoma, hepatocellular carcinoma or head and neck squamous cell carcinoma were enrolled in the trial. Before TCR sequencing, CD4+ and CD8+ T cells were separately sorted from peripheral blood. The CDR3 measures 14 amino acids from cysteine to phenylalanine. Only the CDR3 DNA stays, 42 bases, in frame from base 1. CDR1 and CDR2, per the germline V gene (reference sequence), are GTSNPN and SVGIG. V sheds 1 base and J sheds 6 bases, leaving 15 bases between their ends. Genomic DNA was isolated from the sorted cells so that the TCRbeta CDR3 region could be sequenced. The immunoSEQ Assay was used to sequence the TCRbeta CDR3 regions. TCRdb limited this immuneACCESS table to in-frame rearrangements with V and J called. A share of clones is missing; checked studies link under half to unresolved V genes, and the rest is unexplained. Counted in this sample were 65,000 to 75,000 clones; approximately 81% of them appeared once. The ten top clones hold approximately 6.1% of the sample.

The origin of this receptor is an adult with an advanced solid tumor such as melanoma, head and neck, liver or kidney cancer. The sequenced sample was CD4+ or CD8+ T cells sorted from blood, obtained in a trial of the OX40 agonist ivuxolimab. The rearranged segments are TRBV30 and TRBJ1-2; no confident D gene assignment can be made. Read as DNA, the sequence is TGTGCCTGGAGTGACGGACGCTTAGGTCATGGCTACACCTTC. The encoded protein is CAWSDGRLGHGYTF.